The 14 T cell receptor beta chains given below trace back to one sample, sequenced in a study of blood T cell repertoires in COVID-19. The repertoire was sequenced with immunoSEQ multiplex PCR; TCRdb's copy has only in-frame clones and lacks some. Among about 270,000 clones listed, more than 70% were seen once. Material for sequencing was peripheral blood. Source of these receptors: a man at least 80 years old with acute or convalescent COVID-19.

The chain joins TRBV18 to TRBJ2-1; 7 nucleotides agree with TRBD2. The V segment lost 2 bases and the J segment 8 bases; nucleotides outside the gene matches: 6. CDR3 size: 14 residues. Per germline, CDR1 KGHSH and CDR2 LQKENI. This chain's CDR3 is CASSPNQRDHEQFF. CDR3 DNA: TGTGCCAGCTCACCAAACCAGCGGGACCATGAGCAGTTCTTC.

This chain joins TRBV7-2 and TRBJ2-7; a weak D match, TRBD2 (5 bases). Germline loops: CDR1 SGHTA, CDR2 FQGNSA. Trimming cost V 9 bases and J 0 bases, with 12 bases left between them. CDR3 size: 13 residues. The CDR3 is CASGERSSYEQYF. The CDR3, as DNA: TGTGCCAGTGGGGAGCGGAGCTCCTACGAGCAGTACTTC.

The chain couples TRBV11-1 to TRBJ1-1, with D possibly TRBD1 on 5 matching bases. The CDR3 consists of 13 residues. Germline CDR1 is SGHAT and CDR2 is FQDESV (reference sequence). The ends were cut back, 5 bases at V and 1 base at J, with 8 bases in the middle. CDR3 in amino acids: CASSIQGNTEAFF. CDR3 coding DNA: TGTGCCAGCAGCATTCAGGGGAACACTGAAGCTTTCTTT.

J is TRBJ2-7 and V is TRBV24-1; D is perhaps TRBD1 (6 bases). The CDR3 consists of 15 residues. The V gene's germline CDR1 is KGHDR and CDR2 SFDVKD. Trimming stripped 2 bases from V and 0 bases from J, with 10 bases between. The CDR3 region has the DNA TGTGCCACCAGTGATTCGAGGACAGCCTCCTACGAGCAGTACTTC. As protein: CATSDSRTASYEQYF.

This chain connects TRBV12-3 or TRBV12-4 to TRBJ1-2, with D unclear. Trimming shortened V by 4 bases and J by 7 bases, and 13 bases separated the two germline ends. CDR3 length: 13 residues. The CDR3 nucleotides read TGTGCCAGCAGTTATGCGGGTTTGGGTGGCTACACCTTC. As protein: CASSYAGLGGYTF.

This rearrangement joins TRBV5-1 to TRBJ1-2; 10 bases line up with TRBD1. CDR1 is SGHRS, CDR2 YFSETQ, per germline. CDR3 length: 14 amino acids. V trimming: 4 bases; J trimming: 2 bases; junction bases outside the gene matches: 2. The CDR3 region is CASSRDRGNYGYTF. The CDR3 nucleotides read TGCGCCAGCAGCCGGGACAGGGGAAACTATGGCTACACCTTC.

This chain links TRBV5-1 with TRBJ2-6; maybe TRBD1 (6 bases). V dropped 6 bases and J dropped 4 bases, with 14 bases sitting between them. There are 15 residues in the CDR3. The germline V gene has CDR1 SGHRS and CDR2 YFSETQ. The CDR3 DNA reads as TGCGCCAGCAATACAGGGTTCCCAGGGGCCAACGTCCTGACTTTC. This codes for CASNTGFPGANVLTF.

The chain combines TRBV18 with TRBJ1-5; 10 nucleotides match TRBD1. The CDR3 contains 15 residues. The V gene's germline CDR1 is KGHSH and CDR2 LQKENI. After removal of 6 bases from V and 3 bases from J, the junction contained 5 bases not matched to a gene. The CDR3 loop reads CASSPGTGVNQPQHF. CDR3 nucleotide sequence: TGTGCCAGCTCTCCCGGGACAGGGGTCAATCAGCCCCAGCATTTT.

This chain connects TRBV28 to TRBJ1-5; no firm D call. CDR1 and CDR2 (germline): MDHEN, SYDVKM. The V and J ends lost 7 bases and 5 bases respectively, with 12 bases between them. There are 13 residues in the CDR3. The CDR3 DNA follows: TGTGCCAGCAACTACGGGGTCGATCAGCCCCAGCATTTT. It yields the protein CASNYGVDQPQHF.

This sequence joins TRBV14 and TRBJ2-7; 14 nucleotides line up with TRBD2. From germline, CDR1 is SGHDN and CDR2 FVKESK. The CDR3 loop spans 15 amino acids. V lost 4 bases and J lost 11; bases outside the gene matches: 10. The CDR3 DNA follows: TGTGCCAGCAGCCGGGGGACTAGCGGGAGTAGTATGAAGTACTTC. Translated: CASSRGTSGSSMKYF.

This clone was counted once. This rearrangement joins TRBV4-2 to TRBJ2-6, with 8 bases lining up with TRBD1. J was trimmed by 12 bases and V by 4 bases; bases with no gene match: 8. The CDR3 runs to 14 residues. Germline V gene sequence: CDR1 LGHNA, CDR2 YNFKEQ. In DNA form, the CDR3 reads TGTGCCAGCAGCCCGGGACAGGCGGGGCGCGTCCTGACTTTC. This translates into CASSPGQAGRVLTF.

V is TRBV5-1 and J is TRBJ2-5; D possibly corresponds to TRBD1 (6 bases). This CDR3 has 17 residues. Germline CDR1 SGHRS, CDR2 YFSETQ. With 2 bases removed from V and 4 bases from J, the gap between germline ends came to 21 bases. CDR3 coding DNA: TGCGCCAGCAGCTTAAGTGGCTGGGGGCCTTCGGGAGAGACCCAGTACTTC. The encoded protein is CASSLSGWGPSGETQYF.

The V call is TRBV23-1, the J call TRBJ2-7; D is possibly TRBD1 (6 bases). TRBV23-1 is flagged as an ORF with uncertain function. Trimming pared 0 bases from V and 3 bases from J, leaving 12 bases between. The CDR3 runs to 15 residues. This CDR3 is CASSQSGTQCYEQYF. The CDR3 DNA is TGCGCCAGCAGTCAATCCGGGACACAATGCTACGAGCAGTACTTC.

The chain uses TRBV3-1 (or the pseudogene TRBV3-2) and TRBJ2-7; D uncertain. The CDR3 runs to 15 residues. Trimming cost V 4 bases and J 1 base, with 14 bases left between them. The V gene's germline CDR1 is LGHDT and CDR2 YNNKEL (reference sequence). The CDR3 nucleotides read TGTGCCAGCAGCCCAGGCTTTGCTGAATCCTACGAGCAGTACTTC. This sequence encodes CASSPGFAESYEQYF.